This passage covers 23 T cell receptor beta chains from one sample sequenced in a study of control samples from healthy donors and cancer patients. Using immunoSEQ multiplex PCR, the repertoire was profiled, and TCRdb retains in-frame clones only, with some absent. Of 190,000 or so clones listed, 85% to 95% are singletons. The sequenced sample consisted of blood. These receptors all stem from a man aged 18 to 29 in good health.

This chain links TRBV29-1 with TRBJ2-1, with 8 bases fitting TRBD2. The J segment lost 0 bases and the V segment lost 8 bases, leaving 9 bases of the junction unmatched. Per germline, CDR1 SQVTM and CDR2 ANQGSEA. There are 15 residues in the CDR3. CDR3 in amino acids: CSCNGGASSYNEQFF. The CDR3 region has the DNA TGCAGCTGCAACGGGGGGGCCAGCTCCTACAATGAGCAGTTCTTC.

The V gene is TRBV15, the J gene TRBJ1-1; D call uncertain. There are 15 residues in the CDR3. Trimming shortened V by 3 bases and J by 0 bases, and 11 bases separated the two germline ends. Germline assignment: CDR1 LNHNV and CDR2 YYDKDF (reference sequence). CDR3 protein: CATSSPEGLNTEAFF. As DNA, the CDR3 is TGTGCCACCAGCAGCCCCGAGGGTCTGAACACTGAAGCTTTCTTT.

CDR3 sequence: CAITPGIEQPQHF. The DNA for the CDR3 is TGTGCCATCACCCCAGGGATTGAGCAGCCCCAGCATTTT. This sequence joins TRBV10-3 and TRBJ1-5, with TRBD1 as a possible D gene (5 bases). The V end lost 7 bases, the J end lost 7 bases, and 14 bases lay between the germline ends. The CDR3 has 13 residues. CDR1 ENHRY and CDR2 SYGVKD come from the germline V gene.

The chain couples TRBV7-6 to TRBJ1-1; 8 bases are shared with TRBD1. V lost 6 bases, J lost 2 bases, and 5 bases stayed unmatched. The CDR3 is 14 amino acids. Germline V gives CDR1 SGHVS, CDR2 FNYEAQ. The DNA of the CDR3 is TGTGCCAGCAGAGGCGGACAGGGCAACACTGAAGCTTTCTTT. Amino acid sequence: CASRGGQGNTEAFF. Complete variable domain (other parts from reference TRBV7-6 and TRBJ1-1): GAGVSQSPRYKVTKRGQDVALRCDPISGHVSLYWYRQALGQGPEFLTYFNYEAQQDKSGLPNDRFSAERPEGSISTLTIQRTEQRDSAMYRCASRGGQGNTEAFFGQGTRLTVV.

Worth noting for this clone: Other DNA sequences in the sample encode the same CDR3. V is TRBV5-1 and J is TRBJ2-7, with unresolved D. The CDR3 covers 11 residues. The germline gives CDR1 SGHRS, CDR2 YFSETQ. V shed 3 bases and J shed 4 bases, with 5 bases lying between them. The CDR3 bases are TGCGCCAGCAGCTCATCATACGAGCAGTACTTC. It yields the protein CASSSSYEQYF.

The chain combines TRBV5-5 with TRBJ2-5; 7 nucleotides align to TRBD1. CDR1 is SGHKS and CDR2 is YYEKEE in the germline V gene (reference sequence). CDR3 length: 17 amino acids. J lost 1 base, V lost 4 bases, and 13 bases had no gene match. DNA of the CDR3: TGTGCCAGCAGCAACCTACAGGGGTCGAGTTCCCAAGAGACCCAGTACTTC. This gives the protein CASSNLQGSSSQETQYF. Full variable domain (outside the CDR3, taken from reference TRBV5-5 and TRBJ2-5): DAGVTQSPTHLIKTRGQQVTLRCSPISGHKSVSWYQQVLGQGPQFIFQYYEKEERGRGNFPDRFSARQFPNYSSELNVNALLLGDSALYLCASSNLQGSSSQETQYFGPGTRLLVL.

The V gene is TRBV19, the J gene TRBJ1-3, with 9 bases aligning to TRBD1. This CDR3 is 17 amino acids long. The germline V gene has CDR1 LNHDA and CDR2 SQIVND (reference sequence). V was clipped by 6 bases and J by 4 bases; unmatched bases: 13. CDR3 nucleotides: TGTGCCAGTAGCAAACCGGCTGGGACAGGGAACGGAAACACCATATATTTT. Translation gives CASSKPAGTGNGNTIYF.

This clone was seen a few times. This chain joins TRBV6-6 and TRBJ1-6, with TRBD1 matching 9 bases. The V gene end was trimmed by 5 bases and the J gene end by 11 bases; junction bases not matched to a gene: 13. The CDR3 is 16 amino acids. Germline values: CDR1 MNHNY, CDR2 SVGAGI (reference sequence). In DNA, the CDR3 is TGTGCCAGCAGTGGCGGACAGGGGAGTATGTACGCACCCCTCCACTTT. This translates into CASSGGQGSMYAPLHF.

CDR3 protein: CASRSGGRSSYNSPLHF. The CDR3 DNA reads as TGTGCCAGTAGGTCAGGGGGCAGGAGCTCCTATAATTCACCCCTCCACTTT. The J gene is TRBJ1-6, the V gene TRBV19, with 8 nucleotides matching TRBD1. The CDR3 extends over 17 amino acids. Germline values: CDR1 LNHDA, CDR2 SQIVND (reference sequence). The ends lost 6 bases at V and 0 bases at J; junction bases unmatched: 7.

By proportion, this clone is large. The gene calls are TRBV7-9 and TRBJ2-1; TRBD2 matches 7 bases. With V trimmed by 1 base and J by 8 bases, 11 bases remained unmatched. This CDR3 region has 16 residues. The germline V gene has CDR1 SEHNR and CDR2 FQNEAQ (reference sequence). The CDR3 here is CASSLVGEGGSDEQFF. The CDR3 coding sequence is TGTGCCAGCAGCTTAGTGGGGGAGGGAGGTTCCGATGAGCAGTTCTTC.

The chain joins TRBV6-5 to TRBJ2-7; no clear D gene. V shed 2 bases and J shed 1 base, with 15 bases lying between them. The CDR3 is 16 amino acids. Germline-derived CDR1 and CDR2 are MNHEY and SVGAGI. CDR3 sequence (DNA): TGTGCCAGCAGTTACAAGTTCGGGCTGAAATCCTACGAGCAGTACTTC. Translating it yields CASSYKFGLKSYEQYF.

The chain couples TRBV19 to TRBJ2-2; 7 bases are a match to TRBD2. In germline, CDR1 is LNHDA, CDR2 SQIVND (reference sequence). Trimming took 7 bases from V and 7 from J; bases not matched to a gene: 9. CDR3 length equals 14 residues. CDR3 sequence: CASTLGGFGGELFF. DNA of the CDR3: TGTGCCAGTACCCTGGGGGGGTTTGGCGGGGAGCTGTTTTTT.

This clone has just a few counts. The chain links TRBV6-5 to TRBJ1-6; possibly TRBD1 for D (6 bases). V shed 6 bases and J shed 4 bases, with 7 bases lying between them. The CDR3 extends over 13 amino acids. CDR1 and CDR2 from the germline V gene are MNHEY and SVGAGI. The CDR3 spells CASSRGYNSPLHF. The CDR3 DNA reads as TGTGCCAGCAGCAGGGGATATAATTCACCCCTCCACTTT.

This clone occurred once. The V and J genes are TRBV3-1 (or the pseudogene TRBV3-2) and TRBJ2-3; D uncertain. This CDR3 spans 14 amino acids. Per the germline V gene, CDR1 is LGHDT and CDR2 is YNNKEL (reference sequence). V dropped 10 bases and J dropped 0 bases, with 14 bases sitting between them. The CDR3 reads CATSPPDSTDTQYF. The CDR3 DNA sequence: TGTGCCACCTCACCTCCGGACAGCACAGATACGCAGTATTTT.

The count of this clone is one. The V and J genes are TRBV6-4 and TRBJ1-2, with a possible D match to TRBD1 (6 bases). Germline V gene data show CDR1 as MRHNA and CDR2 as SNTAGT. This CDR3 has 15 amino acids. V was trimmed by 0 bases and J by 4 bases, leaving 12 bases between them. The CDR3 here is CASSDSVRTAYGYTF. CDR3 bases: TGTGCCAGCAGTGACTCTGTAAGGACAGCCTATGGCTACACCTTC.

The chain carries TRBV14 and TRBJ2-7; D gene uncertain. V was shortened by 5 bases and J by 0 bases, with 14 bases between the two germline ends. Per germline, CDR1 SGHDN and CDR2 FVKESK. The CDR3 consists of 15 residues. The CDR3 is CASSENWENSYEQYF. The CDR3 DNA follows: TGTGCCAGCAGCGAAAACTGGGAAAACTCCTACGAGCAGTACTTC. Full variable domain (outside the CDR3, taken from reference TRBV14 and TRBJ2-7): EAGVTQFPSHSVIEKGQTVTLRCDPISGHDNLYWYRRVMGKEIKFLLHFVKESKQDESGMPNNRFLAERTGGTYSTLKVQPAELEDSGVYFCASSENWENSYEQYFGPGTRLTVT.

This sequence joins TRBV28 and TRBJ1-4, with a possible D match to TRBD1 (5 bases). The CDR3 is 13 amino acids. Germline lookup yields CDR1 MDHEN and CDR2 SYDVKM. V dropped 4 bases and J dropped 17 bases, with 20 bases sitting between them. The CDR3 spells CASSSRRGVGLFF. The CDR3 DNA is TGTGCCAGCAGTTCTAGACGGGGGGTGGGTCTTTTTTTT. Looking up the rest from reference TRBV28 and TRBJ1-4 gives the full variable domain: DVKVTQSSRYLVKRTGEKVFLECVQDMDHENMFWYRQDPGLGLRLIYFSYDVKMKEKGDIPEGYSVSREKKERFSLILESASTNQTSMYLCASSSRRGVGLFFGSGTQLSVL.

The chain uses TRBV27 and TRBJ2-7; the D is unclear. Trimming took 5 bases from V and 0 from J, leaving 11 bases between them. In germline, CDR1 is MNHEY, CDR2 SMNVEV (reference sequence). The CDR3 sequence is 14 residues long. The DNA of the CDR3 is TGTGCCAGCAGTCTAGGGCAAGGCTCCTACGAGCAGTACTTC. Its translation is CASSLGQGSYEQYF.

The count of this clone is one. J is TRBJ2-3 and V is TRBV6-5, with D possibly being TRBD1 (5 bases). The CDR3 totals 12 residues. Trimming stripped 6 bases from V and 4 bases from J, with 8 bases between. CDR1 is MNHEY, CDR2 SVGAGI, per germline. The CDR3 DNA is TGTGCCAGCAGAAGGACACCAGATACGCAGTATTTT. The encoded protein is CASRRTPDTQYF.

The CDR3 sequence: CASSQPGQGVEQYF. The DNA of the CDR3 is TGTGCCAGCAGCCAACCCGGACAGGGTGTAGAGCAGTACTTC. V and J are TRBV3-1 (or the pseudogene TRBV3-2) and TRBJ2-7; 8 bases agree with TRBD1. J gave up 7 bases and V 2 bases, and 7 bases lay outside the gene matches. Germline lookup yields CDR1 LGHDT and CDR2 YNNKEL (reference sequence). The CDR3 is 14 amino acids.

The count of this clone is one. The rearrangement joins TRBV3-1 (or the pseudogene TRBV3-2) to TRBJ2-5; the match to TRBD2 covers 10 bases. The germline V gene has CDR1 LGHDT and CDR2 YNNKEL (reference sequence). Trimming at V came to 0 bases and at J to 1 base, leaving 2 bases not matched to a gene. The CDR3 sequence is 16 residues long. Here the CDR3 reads CASSQDLAGVQETQYF. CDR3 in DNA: TGTGCCAGCAGCCAAGATCTAGCGGGGGTCCAAGAGACCCAGTACTTC.

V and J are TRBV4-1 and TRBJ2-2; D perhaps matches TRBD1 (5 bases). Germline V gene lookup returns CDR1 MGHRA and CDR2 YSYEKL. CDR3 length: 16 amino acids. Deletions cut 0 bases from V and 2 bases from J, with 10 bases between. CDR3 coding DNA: TGCGCCAGCAGCCAAGAGCCAGGGCGAAACACCGGGGAGCTGTTTTTT. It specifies CASSQEPGRNTGELFF.

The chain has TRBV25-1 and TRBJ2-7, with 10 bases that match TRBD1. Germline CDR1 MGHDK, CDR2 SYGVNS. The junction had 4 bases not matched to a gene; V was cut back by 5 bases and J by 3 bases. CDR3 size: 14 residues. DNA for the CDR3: TGTGCCAGCAGTCGAGGACAGGGGGTCTACGAGCAGTACTTC. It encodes CASSRGQGVYEQYF.